The 14 T cell receptor beta chains reported below all come from one sample, sequenced in a study of cytomegalovirus exposure and HLA in healthy donors. PCR used 60 Vbeta primers and 13 Jbeta primers. Produced via immunoSEQ multiplex PCR; TCRdb's table is partial and in-frame only. This sample carries 120,000 or so clones, roughly 78% of them seen once, and the ten largest clones take around 4%. Source material: PBMCs. These receptors were collected from a man aged 25 to 40 in good health and CMV-seronegative.

This clone was seen just once. The chain couples TRBV6-5 to TRBJ2-3, with D maybe TRBD1 (5 bases). The CDR3 consists of 15 residues. CDR1 is MNHEY, CDR2 SVGAGI, per germline. V was pared by 4 bases and J by 3 bases, with 14 bases between. The CDR3 DNA sequence: TGTGCCAGCAGTTGGGGCGCTCTGTGGACAGATACGCAGTATTTT. Its protein product is CASSWGALWTDTQYF.

The chain has TRBV4-1 and TRBJ1-2; 7 bases align to TRBD1. The CDR3 contains 15 residues. V shed 0 bases and J 4 bases; nucleotides not matched to a gene: 5. Germline CDR1 is MGHRA and CDR2 is YSYEKL. This chain's CDR3 is CASSQDLTGRYGYTF. CDR3 DNA: TGCGCCAGCAGCCAAGACTTGACAGGGCGCTATGGCTACACCTTC.

The chain links TRBV6-4 to TRBJ2-3; D remains unclear. This CDR3 is built from 14 residues. Trimming cost V 3 bases and J 0 bases, with 7 bases left between them. Germline lookup yields CDR1 MRHNA and CDR2 SNTAGT. CDR3 amino acids: CASSEGGSTDTQYF. The CDR3 nucleotides read TGTGCCAGCAGTGAAGGCGGTAGCACAGATACGCAGTATTTT.

The V call is TRBV5-1, the J call TRBJ2-4, with TRBD2 as a possible D gene (6 bases). V was clipped by 0 bases and J by 0 bases, with 10 bases between them. Germline V gene lookup returns CDR1 SGHRS and CDR2 YFSETQ. This CDR3 contains 16 residues. The CDR3 DNA reads TGCGCCAGCAGCTTGGTTGGGGGGTTAGCCAAAAACATTCAGTACTTC. This translates into CASSLVGGLAKNIQYF.

This clone has a handful of counts. The V call is TRBV9, the J call TRBJ1-4; perhaps TRBD1 as D (5 bases). V lost 4 bases, J lost 4 bases, and 14 bases lay in between. The CDR3 consists of 15 residues. Germline-derived CDR1 and CDR2 are SGDLS and YYNGEE. The DNA of the CDR3 is TGTGCCAGCAGCCCCAGCGGGGGTGATAATGAAAAACTGTTTTTT. Translation: CASSPSGGDNEKLFF.

The chain links TRBV5-1 to TRBJ2-1, with D perhaps TRBD1 (5 bases). The V and J ends lost 5 bases and 1 base respectively, with 10 bases between them. Germline V lookup: CDR1 SGHRS, CDR2 YFSETQ. The CDR3 extends over 14 amino acids. DNA of the CDR3: TGCGCCAGCAGAGGCCAGGGTTCCTACAATGAGCAGTTCTTC. It specifies CASRGQGSYNEQFF.

The J gene is TRBJ2-5, the V gene TRBV7-3, with 9 bases fitting TRBD1. The end of the DNA is better explained by TRBJ2-7, so the J call may be wrong. The germline gives CDR1 SGHTA, CDR2 FQGTGA. The CDR3 is 14 amino acids. The DNA for the CDR3 is TGTGCCAGCAGCTTAGGACAGGGGTTCTACGAGCAGTACTTC. Translation: CASSLGQGFYEQYF.

V and J are TRBV5-6 and TRBJ1-5; no clear D. CDR3 length: 16 amino acids. The V end was cut by 1 base, the J end by 4 bases, with 15 bases between. CDR1 and CDR2 (germline): SGHDT, YYEEEE. The CDR3 spells CASSLWEKTVNQPQHF. CDR3 sequence (DNA): TGTGCCAGCAGCTTGTGGGAGAAAACAGTAAATCAGCCCCAGCATTTT.

The chain carries TRBV9 and TRBJ2-7; 10 nucleotides line up with TRBD1. Per the germline V gene, CDR1 is SGDLS and CDR2 is YYNGEE. Germline trimming cut 3 bases from V and 4 bases from J; bases unmatched to any gene: 7. The CDR3 runs to 15 residues. CDR3 region: CASSDRDRGVYEQYF. The CDR3 DNA is TGTGCCAGCAGCGACCGGGACAGGGGAGTTTACGAGCAGTACTTC.

The chain recombines TRBV9 with TRBJ2-5, with 9 positions matching TRBD2. CDR1 is SGDLS, CDR2 YYNGEE, per germline. The CDR3 is made up of 15 amino acids. The J segment lost 4 bases and the V segment lost 4 bases, leaving 8 bases of the junction unmatched. Here the CDR3 reads CASSLSGGLRETQYF. The CDR3 nucleotides read TGTGCCAGCAGCCTTAGCGGGGGATTGCGAGAGACCCAGTACTTC.

The chain is built from TRBV9 and TRBJ2-7; tentative D call: TRBD1 (6 bases). V was cut by 8 bases and J by 1 base, with 13 bases left in between. Germline CDR1 SGDLS, CDR2 YYNGEE. CDR3 length equals 13 residues. The CDR3 DNA is TGTGCCAGGGTAGACAGGTGGTCCTACGAGCAGTACTTC. Protein: CARVDRWSYEQYF.

This rearrangement joins TRBV30 to TRBJ1-6; tentative D call: TRBD1 (6 bases). The CDR3 contains 16 residues. V was cut by 0 bases and J by 1 base, with 10 bases left in between. The V gene's germline CDR1 is GTSNPN and CDR2 SVGIG (reference sequence). The CDR3 region has the DNA TGTGCCTGGAGTGTGGCAGGGGTGTCCTATAATTCACCCCTCCACTTT. Amino acids: CAWSVAGVSYNSPLHF.

The chain links TRBV27 to TRBJ1-2; TRBD1 aligns across 9 bases. Trimming cost V 4 bases and J 4 bases; bases outside gene matches: 10. This CDR3 is 16 amino acids long. Germline V gene data show CDR1 as MNHEY and CDR2 as SMNVEV (reference sequence). Here the CDR3 reads CASSSYSTGGTYGYTF. The CDR3 nucleotides read TGTGCCAGCAGTTCCTATTCGACAGGGGGGACCTATGGCTACACCTTC.

V and J are TRBV15 and TRBJ2-7, with 8 positions matching TRBD1. The junction had 10 bases not matched to a gene; V was cut back by 6 bases and J by 0 bases. Germline CDR1 reads LNHNV; CDR2 reads YYDKDF (reference sequence). The length of the CDR3 is 16 residues. CDR3 DNA sequence: TGTGCCACCAGTCCTCGGACAGGGACGAGCTCCTACGAGCAGTACTTC. This gives the protein CATSPRTGTSSYEQYF.